This entry is about one TCR beta chain. Its antigen is not known. Method: immunoSEQ multiplex PCR; TCRdb's copy keeps in-frame clones and lacks some. The sample carries 160,000 or so clones, more than 75% recorded once. The data stem from a study of cytomegalovirus exposure and HLA in healthy donors. Notes on the study in general: A list of 164 TCR beta chains associated with cytomegalovirus was given. Through in vitro validation, three CMV-associated chains were shown to be specific for CMV antigens. Many donors shared some public TCRs, even though most TCR sequences were rare. According to a subsequent analysis, TCR clusters from the first cohort were inclined to appear together in the 90 to 150 validation repertoires.

Specimen: PBMCs. The clonotype comes from a woman in her twenties or thirties in good health and CMV-seronegative.

CDR3 loop: CASRGPGQGNYGYTF. CDR3 sequence (DNA): TGTGCCAGCAGGGGCCCGGGACAGGGGAACTATGGCTACACCTTC. The chain employs TRBV6-6 and TRBJ1-2; 10 bases agree with TRBD1. V shed 6 bases, J shed 2 bases, and the junction held 6 bases outside the gene matches. Germline loops: CDR1 MNHNY, CDR2 SVGAGI (reference sequence). The CDR3 consists of 15 residues.